A selection of T cell receptor beta chains follows, all from one sample in a study of CD8 T cells in ankylosing spondylitis. TCRdb re-called the 5' RACE reads with MiXCR, one entry per CDR3 protein. The repertoire has about 220,000 distinct CDR3 sequences, approximately 10% of them found once; the top ten carry 21%. The specimen sequenced was blood, either unsorted or a sorted T cell fraction (not recorded which). Source of these receptors: a male donor with ankylosing spondylitis or in good health (not recorded which). CDR3s include the opening cysteine and the closing phenylalanine or tryptophan. D genes are given only for firm matches.

>TRBV14|12|.
CASSLYEGTQYF
>TRBV2|12|.
CASSEQGTGYTF
>TRBV7-2|14|.
CASSLDTFNYGYTF
>TRBV11-2|19|TRBD1
CASSRGRGQGVLRPGTQYF
>TRBV5-8|14|.
CASTILGRKETQYF
>TRBV5-1|15|.
CASSQDSASNYGYTF
>TRBV5-1|14|.
CASRPSGTTYEQYF
>TRBV10-3|14|.
CAISESSGAGAQYF
>TRBV15|12|TRBD1
CATSRGRGSYTF
>TRBV27|15|TRBD1
CASSPRDRDGDTQYF
>TRBV29-1|14|.
CSVDLQGSGYEQYF
>TRBV7-3|15|.
CASSKWGTQMDEQYF
>TRBV20-1|14|.
CSARRQQGTGELFF
>TRBV5-1|17|TRBD1
CASSSTSGTGNTGELFF
>TRBV7-7|13|.
CASSLAGTHSLYF
>TRBV9|16|TRBD2
CASSPLGLAGGDTQYF
>TRBV3-1|15|.
CASSPIAGAGDEQYF
>TRBV12-3/TRBV12-4|15|.
CASSPSTGNTGELFF
>TRBV5-1|18|TRBD2
CASSLGLAGFPSTDTQYF
>TRBV12-3/TRBV12-4|17|.
CASSLGPGKALKEKLFF
>TRBV12-3/TRBV12-4|13|.
CASSSPPRETQYF
>TRBV29-1|12|TRBD1
CSSLTGGYGYTF
>TRBV7-3|13|.
CASAQVGGYEQYF
>TRBV24-1|15|.
CATSGGPRGADTQYF
>TRBV7-6|15|.
CASSRGPSGTDTQYF
>TRBV19|14|.
CASSMSGRNQPQHF
>TRBV10-3|14|.
CAIRERDLSYEQYF
>TRBV4-2|16|.
CASSQDPSAGSDIQYF
>TRBV27|16|TRBD2
CASSVDRRGGINEQFF
>TRBV5-6|15|.
CASSFRRLGGETQYF
>TRBV12-3/TRBV12-4|14|.
CASSLAMTVKEQYF
>TRBV24-1|13|.
CATSDFDSYEQYF
>TRBV7-9|10|.
CASSLYEQFF
>TRBV6-6|11|.
CASTPGDEQYF
>TRBV7-2|15|.
CASSGQGSGQETQYF
>TRBV20-1|14|.
CSARRVVGNSPLHF
>TRBV7-9|13|.
CASSLTPSYEQYF
>TRBV11-2|16|.
CASSLDWLPTNEKLFF
>TRBV2|16|.
CASSVRTSSSYNEQFF
>TRBV7-2|15|TRBD2
CASSPLAGGPYEQYF
>TRBV6-1|14|.
CASSVTMTNEKLFF
>TRBV7-3|15|.
CASSLIRGNTGELFF